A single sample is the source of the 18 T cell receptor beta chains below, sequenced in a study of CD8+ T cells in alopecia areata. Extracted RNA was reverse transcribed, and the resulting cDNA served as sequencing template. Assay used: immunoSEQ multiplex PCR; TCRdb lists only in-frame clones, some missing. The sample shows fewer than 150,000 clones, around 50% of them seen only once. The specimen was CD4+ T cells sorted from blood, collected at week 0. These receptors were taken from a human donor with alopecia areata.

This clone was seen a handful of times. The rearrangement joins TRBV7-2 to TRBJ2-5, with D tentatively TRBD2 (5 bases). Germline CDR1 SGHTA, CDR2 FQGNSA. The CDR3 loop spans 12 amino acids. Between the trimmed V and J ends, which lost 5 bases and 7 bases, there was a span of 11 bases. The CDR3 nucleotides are TGTGCCAGCAGCCAGACCAGCGGGACCCAGTACTTC. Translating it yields CASSQTSGTQYF.

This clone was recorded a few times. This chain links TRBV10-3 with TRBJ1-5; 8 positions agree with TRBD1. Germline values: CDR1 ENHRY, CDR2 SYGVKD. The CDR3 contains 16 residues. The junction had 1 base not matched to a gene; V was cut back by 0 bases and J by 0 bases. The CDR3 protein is CAISESTGDSNQPQHF. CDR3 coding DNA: TGTGCCATCAGTGAGTCGACAGGGGATAGCAATCAGCCCCAGCATTTT.

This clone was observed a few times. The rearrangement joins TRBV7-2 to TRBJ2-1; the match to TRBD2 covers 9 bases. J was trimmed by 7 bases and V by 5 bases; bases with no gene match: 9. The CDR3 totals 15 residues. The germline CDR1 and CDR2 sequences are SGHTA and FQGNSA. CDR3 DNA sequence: TGTGCCAGCAGCGACTGGGCGGGAGGGCCGAATGAGCAGTTCTTC. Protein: CASSDWAGGPNEQFF.

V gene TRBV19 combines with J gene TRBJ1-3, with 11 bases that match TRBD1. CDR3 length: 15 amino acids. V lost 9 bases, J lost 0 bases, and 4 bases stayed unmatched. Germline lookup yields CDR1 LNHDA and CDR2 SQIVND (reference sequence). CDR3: CASGTGGLSGNTIYF. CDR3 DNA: TGTGCCAGCGGGACAGGGGGGCTCTCTGGAAACACCATATATTTT.

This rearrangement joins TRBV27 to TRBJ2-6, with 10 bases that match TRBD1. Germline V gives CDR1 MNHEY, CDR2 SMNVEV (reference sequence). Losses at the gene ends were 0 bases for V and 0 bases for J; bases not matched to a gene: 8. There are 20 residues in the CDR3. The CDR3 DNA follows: TGTGCCAGCAGTTTATCGGGGGACAGGGGCCTGCCCTCTGGGGCCAACGTCCTGACTTTC. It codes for CASSLSGDRGLPSGANVLTF.

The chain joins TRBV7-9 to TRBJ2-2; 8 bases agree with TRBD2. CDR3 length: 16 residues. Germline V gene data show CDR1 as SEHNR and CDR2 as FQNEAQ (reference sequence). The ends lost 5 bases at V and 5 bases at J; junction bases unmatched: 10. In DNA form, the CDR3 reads TGTGCCAGCAGCATTCCTTTCGGGAGGGGTACCGGGGAGCTGTTTTTT. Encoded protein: CASSIPFGRGTGELFF.

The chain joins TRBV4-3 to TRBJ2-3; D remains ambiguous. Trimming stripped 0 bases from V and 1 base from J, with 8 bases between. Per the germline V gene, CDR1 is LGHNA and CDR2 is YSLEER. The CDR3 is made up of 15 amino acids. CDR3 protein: CASSQDPRGTDTQYF. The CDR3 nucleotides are TGCGCCAGCAGCCAAGACCCACGGGGCACAGATACGCAGTATTTT.

The CDR3 DNA is TGTGCCAGCAGTTACGGGGACAGCGTCCAAGAGACCCAGTACTTC. Protein product: CASSYGDSVQETQYF. The chain uses TRBV6-6 and TRBJ2-5, with 7 nucleotides matching TRBD1. The CDR3 contains 15 residues. J gave up 1 base and V 2 bases, and 4 bases lay outside the gene matches. Germline lookup yields CDR1 MNHNY and CDR2 SVGAGI (reference sequence).

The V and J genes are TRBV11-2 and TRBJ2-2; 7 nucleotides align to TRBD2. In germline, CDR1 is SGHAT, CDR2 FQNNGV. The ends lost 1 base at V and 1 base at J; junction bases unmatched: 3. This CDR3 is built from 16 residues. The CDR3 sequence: CASSLGGGGNTGELFF. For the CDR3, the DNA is TGTGCCAGCAGCTTAGGTGGCGGGGGGAACACCGGGGAGCTGTTTTTT.

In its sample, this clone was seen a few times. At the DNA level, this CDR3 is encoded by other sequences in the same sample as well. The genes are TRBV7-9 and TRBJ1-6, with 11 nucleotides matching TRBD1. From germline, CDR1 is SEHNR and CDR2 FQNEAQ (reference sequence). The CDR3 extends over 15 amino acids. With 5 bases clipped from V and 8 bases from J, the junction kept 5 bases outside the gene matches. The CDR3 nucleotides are TGTGCCAGCAGCCCCGGACAGGGGGCCGATTCACCCCTCCACTTT. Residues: CASSPGQGADSPLHF. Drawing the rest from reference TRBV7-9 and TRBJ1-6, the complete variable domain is DTGVSQNPRHKITKRGQNVTFRCDPISEHNRLYWYRQTLGQGPEFLTYFQNEAQLEKSRLLSDRFSAERPKGSFSTLEIQRTEQGDSAMYLCASSPGQGADSPLHFGNGTRLTVT.

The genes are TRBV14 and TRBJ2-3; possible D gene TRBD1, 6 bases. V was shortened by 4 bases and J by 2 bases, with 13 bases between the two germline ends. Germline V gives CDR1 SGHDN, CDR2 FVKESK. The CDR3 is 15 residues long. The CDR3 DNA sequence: TGTGCCAGCAGCCCTATACAGGGCCCCACAGATACGCAGTATTTT. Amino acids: CASSPIQGPTDTQYF.

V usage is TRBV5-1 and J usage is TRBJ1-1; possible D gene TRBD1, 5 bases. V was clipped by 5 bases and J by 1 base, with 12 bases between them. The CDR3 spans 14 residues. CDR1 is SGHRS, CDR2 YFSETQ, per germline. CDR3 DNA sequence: TGCGCCAGCAGACCGGACACATCGAACACTGAAGCTTTCTTT. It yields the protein CASRPDTSNTEAFF. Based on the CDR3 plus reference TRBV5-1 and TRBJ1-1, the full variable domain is KAGVTQTPRYLIKTRGQQVTLSCSPISGHRSVSWYQQTPGQGLQFLFEYFSETQRNKGNFPGRFSGRQFSNSRSEMNVSTLELGDSALYLCASRPDTSNTEAFFGQGTRLTVV.

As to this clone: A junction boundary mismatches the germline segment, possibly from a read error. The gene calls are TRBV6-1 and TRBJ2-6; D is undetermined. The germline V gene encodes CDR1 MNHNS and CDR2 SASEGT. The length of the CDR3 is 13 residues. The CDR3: CASSEAGANVLTF. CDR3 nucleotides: TGTGCCAGCAGTGAAGCTGGAGCCAACGTCCTGACTTTC.

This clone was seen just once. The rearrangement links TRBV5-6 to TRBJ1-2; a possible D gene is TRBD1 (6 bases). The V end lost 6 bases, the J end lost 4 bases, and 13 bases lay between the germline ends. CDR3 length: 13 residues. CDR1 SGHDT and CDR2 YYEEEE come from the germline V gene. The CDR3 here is CASNSQGLYGYTF. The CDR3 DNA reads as TGTGCCAGCAACTCACAGGGACTCTATGGCTACACCTTC.

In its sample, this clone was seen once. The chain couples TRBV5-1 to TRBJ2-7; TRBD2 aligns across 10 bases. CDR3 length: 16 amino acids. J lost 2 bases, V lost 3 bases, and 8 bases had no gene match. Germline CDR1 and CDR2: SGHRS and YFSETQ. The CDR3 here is CASSSIAGGPTYEQYF. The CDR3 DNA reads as TGCGCCAGCAGCTCGATAGCGGGGGGTCCCACCTACGAGCAGTACTTC.

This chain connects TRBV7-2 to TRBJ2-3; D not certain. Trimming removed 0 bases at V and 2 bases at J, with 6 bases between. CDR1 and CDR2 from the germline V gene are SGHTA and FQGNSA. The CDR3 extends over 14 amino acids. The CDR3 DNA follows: TGTGCCAGCAGCTTAGCAAAGGACACAGATACGCAGTATTTT. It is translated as CASSLAKDTDTQYF.

As DNA, the CDR3 is TGTGCCAGCAGCTCGACGGCCATTACCGGGGAGCTGTTTTTT. Translated: CASSSTAITGELFF. This chain connects TRBV5-5 to TRBJ2-2; D not certain. Germline V gene data show CDR1 as SGHKS and CDR2 as YYEKEE (reference sequence). The CDR3 loop spans 14 amino acids. Trimming took 3 bases from V and 5 from J, leaving 11 bases between them.

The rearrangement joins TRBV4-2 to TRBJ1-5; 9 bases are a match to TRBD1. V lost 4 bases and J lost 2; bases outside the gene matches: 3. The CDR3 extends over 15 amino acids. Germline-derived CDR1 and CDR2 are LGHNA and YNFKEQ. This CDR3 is CASSLRTGGNQPQHF. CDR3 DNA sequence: TGTGCCAGCAGCCTCAGGACAGGGGGCAATCAGCCCCAGCATTTT.